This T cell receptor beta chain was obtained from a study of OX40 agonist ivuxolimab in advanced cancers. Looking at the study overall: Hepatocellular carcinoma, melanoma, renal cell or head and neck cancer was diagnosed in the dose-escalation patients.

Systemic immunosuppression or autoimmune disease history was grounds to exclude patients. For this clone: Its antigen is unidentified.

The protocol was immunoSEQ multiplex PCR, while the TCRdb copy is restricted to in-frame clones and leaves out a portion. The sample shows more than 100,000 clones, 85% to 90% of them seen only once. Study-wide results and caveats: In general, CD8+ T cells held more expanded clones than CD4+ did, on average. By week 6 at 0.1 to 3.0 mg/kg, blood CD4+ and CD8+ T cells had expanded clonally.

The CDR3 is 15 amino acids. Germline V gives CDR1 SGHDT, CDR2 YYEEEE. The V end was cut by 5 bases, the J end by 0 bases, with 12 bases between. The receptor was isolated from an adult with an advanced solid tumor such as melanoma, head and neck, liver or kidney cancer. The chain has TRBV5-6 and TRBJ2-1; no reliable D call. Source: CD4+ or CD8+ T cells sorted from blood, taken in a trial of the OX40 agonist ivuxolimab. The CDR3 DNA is TGTGCCAGCAGGAAGGATGAGAGCTCCTACAATGAGCAGTTCTTC. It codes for CASRKDESSYNEQFF.